Detailed here is one TCR beta chain. The antigen is unknown. The data belong to a study of T cell responses to AZD1222 COVID-19 vaccine. Germline V gene lookup returns CDR1 MDHEN and CDR2 SYDVKM. V lost 4 bases, J lost 5 bases, and 12 bases lay in between. The CDR3 is 14 amino acids. The table came from immunoSEQ multiplex PCR; TCRdb's copy has only in-frame clones and leaves some out. The sample carries over 120,000 clones, more than 85% recorded once. Findings of the study overall: After the peak T cell response, and only then, were repertoires sampled.

Sequencing used peripheral blood, obtained on day 0 of AZD1222 vaccination. The gene calls are TRBV28 and TRBJ2-1, with a tentative D call TRBD2 (6 bases). This sequence originates from an adult in good health. DNA for the CDR3: TGTGCCAGCAGTTCGGGCGGGGCTCACAATGAGCAGTTCTTC. It encodes CASSSGGAHNEQFF.